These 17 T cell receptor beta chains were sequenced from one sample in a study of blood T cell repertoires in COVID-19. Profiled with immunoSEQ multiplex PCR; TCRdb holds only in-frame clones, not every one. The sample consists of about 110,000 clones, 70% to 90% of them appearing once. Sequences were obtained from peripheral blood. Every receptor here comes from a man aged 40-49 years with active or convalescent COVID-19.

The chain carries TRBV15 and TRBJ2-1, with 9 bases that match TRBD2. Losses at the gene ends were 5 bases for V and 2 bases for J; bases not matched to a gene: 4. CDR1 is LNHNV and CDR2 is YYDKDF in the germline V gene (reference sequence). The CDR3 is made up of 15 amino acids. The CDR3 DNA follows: TGTGCCACCAGCGGATTAGCGGGAGCCTACAATGAGCAGTTCTTC. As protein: CATSGLAGAYNEQFF.

The CDR3 bases are TGTGCCAGCTCACACACAGGGGGTCGCTTAGATCAGCCCCAGCATTTT. It yields the protein CASSHTGGRLDQPQHF. The chain employs TRBV18 and TRBJ1-5; 8 bases fit TRBD1. The V segment lost 4 bases and the J segment 5 bases; nucleotides outside the gene matches: 10. Germline-derived CDR1 and CDR2 are KGHSH and LQKENI. The CDR3 runs 16 residues.

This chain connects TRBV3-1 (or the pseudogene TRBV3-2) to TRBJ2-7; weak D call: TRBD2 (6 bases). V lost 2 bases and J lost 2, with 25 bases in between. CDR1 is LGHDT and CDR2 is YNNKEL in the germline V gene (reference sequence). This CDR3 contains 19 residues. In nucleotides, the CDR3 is TGTGCCAGCAGCCAAAGGGTGGGGTTGGGGGGAGTGGAGGCCTACGAGCAGTACTTC. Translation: CASSQRVGLGGVEAYEQYF.

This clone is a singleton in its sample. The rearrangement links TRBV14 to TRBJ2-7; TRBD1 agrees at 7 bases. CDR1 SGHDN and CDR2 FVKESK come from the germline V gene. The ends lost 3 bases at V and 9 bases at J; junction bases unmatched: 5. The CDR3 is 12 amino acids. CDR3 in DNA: TGTGCCAGCAGCCACGACAGGGTGGGGCAGTACTTC. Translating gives CASSHDRVGQYF.

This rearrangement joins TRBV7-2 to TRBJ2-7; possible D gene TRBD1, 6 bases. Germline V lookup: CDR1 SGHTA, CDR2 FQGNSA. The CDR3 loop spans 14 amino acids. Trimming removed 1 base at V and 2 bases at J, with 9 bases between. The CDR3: CASSLVAGAYEQYF. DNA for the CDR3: TGTGCCAGCAGCTTAGTCGCAGGGGCCTACGAGCAGTACTTC.

CDR3 protein: CASSLLPDEKLFF. CDR3 DNA: TGCGCCAGCAGTCTTCTCCCGGATGAAAAACTGTTTTTT. The chain joins TRBV5-1 to TRBJ1-4; D remains unclear. Germline assignment: CDR1 SGHRS and CDR2 YFSETQ. Trimming removed 5 bases at V and 6 bases at J, with 11 bases between. The CDR3 contains 13 residues.

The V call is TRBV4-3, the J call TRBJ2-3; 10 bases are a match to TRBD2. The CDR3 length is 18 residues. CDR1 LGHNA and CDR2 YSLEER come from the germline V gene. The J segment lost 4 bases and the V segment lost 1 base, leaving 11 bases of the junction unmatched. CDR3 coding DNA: TGCGCCAGCAGCCAAGGAACTGCAGCGGGAGGGCTGGCAGATACGCAGTATTTT. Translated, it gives CASSQGTAAGGLADTQYF.

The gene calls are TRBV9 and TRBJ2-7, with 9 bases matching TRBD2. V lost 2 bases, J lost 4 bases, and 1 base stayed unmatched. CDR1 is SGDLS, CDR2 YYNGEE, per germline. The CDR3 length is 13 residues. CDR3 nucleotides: TGTGCCAGCAGCGTTAGCGGGAGTTACGAGCAGTACTTC. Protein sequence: CASSVSGSYEQYF.

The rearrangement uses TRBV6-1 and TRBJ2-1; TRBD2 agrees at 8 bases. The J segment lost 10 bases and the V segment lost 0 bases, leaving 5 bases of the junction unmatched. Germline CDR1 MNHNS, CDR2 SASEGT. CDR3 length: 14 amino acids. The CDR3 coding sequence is TGTGCCAGCAGTGAAGCGCCGGGAGGGTACGAGCAGTTCTTC. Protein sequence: CASSEAPGGYEQFF.

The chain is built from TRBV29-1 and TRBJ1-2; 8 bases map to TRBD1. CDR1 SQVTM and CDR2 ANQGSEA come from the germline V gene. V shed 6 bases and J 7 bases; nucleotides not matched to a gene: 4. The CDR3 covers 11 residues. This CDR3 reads CSVGDRSGYTF. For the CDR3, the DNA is TGCAGCGTAGGGGACAGGAGTGGCTACACCTTC. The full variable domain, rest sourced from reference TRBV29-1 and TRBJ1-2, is SAVISQKPSRDICQRGTSLTIQCQVDSQVTMMFWYRQQPGQSLTLIATANQGSEATYESGFVIDKFPISRPNLTFSTLTVSNMSPEDSSIYLCSVGDRSGYTFGSGTRLTVV.

CDR3 sequence (DNA): TGTGCCACCAGTGGACTTACAGGGGGCGTAGCTTTCTTT. Its translation is CATSGLTGGVAFF. The genes are TRBV24-1 and TRBJ1-1, with TRBD1 matching 9 bases. Germline V gives CDR1 KGHDR, CDR2 SFDVKD. V shed 5 bases, J shed 10 bases, and the junction held 7 bases outside the gene matches. This CDR3 has 13 amino acids.

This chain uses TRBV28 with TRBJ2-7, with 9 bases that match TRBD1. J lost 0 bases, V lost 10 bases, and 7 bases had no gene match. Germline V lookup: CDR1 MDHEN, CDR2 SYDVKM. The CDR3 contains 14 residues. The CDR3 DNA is TGTGCCATCCGGGGACAGGGCCCCTCCTACGAGCAGTACTTC. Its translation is CAIRGQGPSYEQYF.

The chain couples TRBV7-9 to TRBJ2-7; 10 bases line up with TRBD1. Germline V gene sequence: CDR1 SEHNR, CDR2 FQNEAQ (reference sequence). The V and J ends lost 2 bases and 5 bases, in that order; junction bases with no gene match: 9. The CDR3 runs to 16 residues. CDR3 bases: TGTGCCAGCAGCTTACAAAGACAGGGGGCGTATAACGAGCAGTACTTC. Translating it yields CASSLQRQGAYNEQYF.

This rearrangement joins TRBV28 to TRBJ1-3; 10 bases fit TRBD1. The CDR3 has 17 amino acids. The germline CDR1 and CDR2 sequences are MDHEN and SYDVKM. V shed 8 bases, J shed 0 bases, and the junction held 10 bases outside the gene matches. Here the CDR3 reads CASRSGTGALSGNTIYF. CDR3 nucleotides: TGTGCCAGCCGATCCGGGACAGGGGCCCTCTCTGGAAACACCATATATTTT.

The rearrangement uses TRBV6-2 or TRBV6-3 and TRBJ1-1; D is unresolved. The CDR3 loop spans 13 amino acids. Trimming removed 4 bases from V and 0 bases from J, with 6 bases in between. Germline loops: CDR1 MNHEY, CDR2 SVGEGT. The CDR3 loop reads CASSFNLNTEAFF. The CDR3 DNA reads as TGTGCCAGCAGTTTTAACTTGAACACTGAAGCTTTCTTT.

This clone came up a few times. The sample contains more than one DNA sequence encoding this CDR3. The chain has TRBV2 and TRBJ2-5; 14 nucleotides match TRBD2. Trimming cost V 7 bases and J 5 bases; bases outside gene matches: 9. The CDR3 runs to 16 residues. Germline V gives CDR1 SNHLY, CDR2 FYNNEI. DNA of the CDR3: TGTGCCAGCAAGCTGGGACTAGCGGGAGAGGGGGAGACCCAGTACTTC. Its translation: CASKLGLAGEGETQYF. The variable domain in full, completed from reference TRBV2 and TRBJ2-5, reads EPEVTQTPSHQVTQMGQEVILRCVPISNHLYFYWYRQILGQKVEFLVSFYNNEISEKSEIFDDQFSVERPDGSNFTLKIRSTKLEDSAMYFCASKLGLAGEGETQYFGPGTRLLVL.

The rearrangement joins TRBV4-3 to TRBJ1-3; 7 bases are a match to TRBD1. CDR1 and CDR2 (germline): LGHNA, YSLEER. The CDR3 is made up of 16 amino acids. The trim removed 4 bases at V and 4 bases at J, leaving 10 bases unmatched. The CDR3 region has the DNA TGCGCCAGCAGCCCTCAGGGGGTTCTGCCCGGAAACACCATATATTTT. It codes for CASSPQGVLPGNTIYF.